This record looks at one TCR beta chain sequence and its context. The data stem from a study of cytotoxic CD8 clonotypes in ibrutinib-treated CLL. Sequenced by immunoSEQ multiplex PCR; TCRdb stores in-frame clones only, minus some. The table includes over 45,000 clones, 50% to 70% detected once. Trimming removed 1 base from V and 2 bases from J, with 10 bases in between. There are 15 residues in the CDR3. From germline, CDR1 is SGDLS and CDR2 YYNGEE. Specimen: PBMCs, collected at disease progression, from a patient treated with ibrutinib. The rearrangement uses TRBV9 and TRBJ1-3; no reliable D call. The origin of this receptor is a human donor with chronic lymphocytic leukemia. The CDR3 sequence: CASSVSQGTGNTIYF. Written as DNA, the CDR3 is TGTGCCAGCAGCGTATCTCAAGGGACTGGAAACACCATATATTTT.